Listed below are T cell receptor beta chains from one sample, sequenced in a study of cytomegalovirus exposure and HLA in healthy donors. Sequenced by immunoSEQ multiplex PCR; TCRdb stores in-frame clones only, minus some. The sample yields 190,000 or so clones, roughly 87% seen once. Sequenced input: PBMCs. The source is a man aged 50 or older in good health and CMV-seronegative. Both conserved end residues are part of each CDR3. D genes are given only for firm matches. A row's size may be missing; if present it is once, few, many or a size class.

D	V	J	size	CDR3	DNA
-	TRBV9	TRBJ2-2	few	CASSGEGSNTGELFF	TGTGCCAGCAGCGGAGAGGGCTCGAACACCGGGGAGCTGTTTTTT
-	TRBV7-9	TRBJ1-5	-	CASSLLGAKQPQHF	TGTGCCAGCAGCCTGTTGGGGGCTAAGCAGCCCCAGCATTTT
-	TRBV5-8	TRBJ2-7	-	CASSSYTGTHQNEQYF	TGTGCCAGCAGCTCCTATACCGGGACACATCAAAACGAGCAGTACTTC
-	TRBV7-2	TRBJ2-7	-	CASSLLEGSYEQYF	TGTGCCAGCAGCTTACTCGAGGGCTCCTACGAGCAGTACTTC
-	TRBV28	TRBJ2-4	-	CASSLRGAGRHIQYF	TGTGCCAGCAGCCTACGCGGGGCAGGGAGGCACATTCAGTACTTC
-	TRBV9	TRBJ2-1	few	CASGQGVDNEQFF	TGTGCCAGTGGTCAGGGTGTGGACAATGAGCAGTTCTTC
TRBD2	TRBV4-2	TRBJ2-1	-	CASSQDQSSGLYNEQFF	TGTGCCAGCAGCCAAGATCAGAGTAGCGGGCTTTACAATGAGCAGTTCTTC
TRBD1	TRBV5-1	TRBJ2-5	-	CASSWTQGEETQYF	TGCGCCAGCAGCTGGACACAGGGGGAAGAGACCCAGTACTTC
-	TRBV2	TRBJ1-4	few	CASSREGADEKLFF	TGTGCCAGCAGTCGGGAGGGCGCAGATGAAAAACTGTTTTTT
TRBD2	TRBV29-1	TRBJ2-7	-	CSIWTRPYEQYF	TGCAGCATTTGGACTAGACCCTACGAGCAGTACTTC
TRBD2	TRBV28	TRBJ2-1	-	CASKTNPGTEAGSGSWNEQFF	TGTGCCAGCAAAACCAACCCCGGGACCGAGGCGGGTAGCGGGAGCTGGAATGAGCAGTTCTTC
-	TRBV9	TRBJ1-5	-	CASSALGGGQPQHF	TGTGCCAGCAGCGCCCTAGGGGGGGGTCAGCCCCAGCATTTT
TRBD2	TRBV4-3	TRBJ2-1	-	CASSQDIASGGNEQFF	TGCGCCAGCAGCCAAGATATTGCTAGCGGGGGGAATGAGCAGTTCTTC
-	TRBV5-1	TRBJ2-5	-	CASSLLGAVRETQYF	TGCGCCAGCAGCTTGTTGGGGGCCGTGCGGGAGACCCAGTACTTC
-	TRBV4-3	TRBJ1-1	-	CASSQRGNTEAFF	TGCGCCAGCAGCCAAAGAGGTAACACTGAAGCTTTCTTT
-	TRBV7-2	TRBJ1-6	-	CASSLLQGNSPLHF	TGTGCCAGCAGCTTATTACAGGGTAATTCACCCCTCCACTTT
TRBD1	TRBV15	TRBJ1-1	-	CATSPRTGMNTEAFF	TGTGCCACCAGCCCCCGGACAGGGATGAACACTGAAGCTTTCTTT
-	TRBV28	TRBJ2-3	-	CASSPSPGGKSSDTQYF	TGTGCCAGCAGCCCATCCCCCGGGGGTAAAAGTTCAGATACGCAGTATTTT
-	TRBV6-5	TRBJ1-1	few	CASSRDTGNTEAFF	TGTGCCAGCAGTCGGGACACCGGGAACACTGAAGCTTTCTTT
TRBD1	TRBV15	TRBJ2-5	-	CATSRGTGETQYF	TGTGCCACCAGCAGAGGGACAGGAGAGACCCAGTACTTC
TRBD1	TRBV10-1	TRBJ2-5	-	CASVLTGYQETQYF	TGCGCCAGCGTCCTGACAGGGTACCAAGAGACCCAGTACTTC
-	TRBV18	TRBJ2-3	-	CASSPRDSSTDTQYF	TGTGCCAGCTCACCGAGGGACTCCAGCACAGATACGCAGTATTTT
TRBD1	TRBV27	TRBJ2-3	-	CASSLRDRGMDTQYF	TGTGCCAGCAGTCTCCGGGACAGGGGCATGGATACGCAGTATTTT
TRBD1	TRBV5-1	TRBJ1-1	-	CASSLGGQGFTEAFF	TGCGCCAGCAGCTTGGGGGGACAGGGGTTCACTGAAGCTTTCTTT
-	TRBV4-1	TRBJ1-5	-	CASSQSSSEGNSNQPQHF	TGCGCCAGCAGCCAATCATCATCAGAGGGAAATAGCAATCAGCCCCAGCATTTT
TRBD1	TRBV5-1	TRBJ1-1	once	CASSLTGGLRTEAFF	TGCGCCAGCAGTTTAACAGGGGGCCTTAGGACTGAAGCTTTCTTT
TRBD1	TRBV5-1	TRBJ2-6	-	CASRQGASSGANVLTF	TGCGCCAGCCGACAGGGAGCTTCCTCTGGGGCCAACGTCCTGACTTTC
TRBD2	TRBV27	TRBJ2-7	-	CASSLVTSGRNEQYF	TGTGCCAGCAGTTTAGTTACTAGCGGGAGAAACGAGCAGTACTTC
-	TRBV14	TRBJ1-2	once	CASSRDTSNGYTF	TGTGCCAGCAGCCGTGACACCTCCAATGGCTACACCTTC
TRBD2	TRBV7-9	TRBJ2-7	-	CASSLGGFSYEQYF	TGTGCCAGCAGCTTGGGAGGGTTCTCCTACGAGCAGTACTTC
-	TRBV6-1	TRBJ2-2	once	CASRNRQIGTGELFF	TGTGCCAGCAGGAATCGACAGATTGGCACCGGGGAGCTGTTTTTT
-	TRBV18	TRBJ2-3	-	CASSPTGDTQYF	TGTGCCAGCTCACCGACTGGAGATACGCAGTATTTT
TRBD2	TRBV5-1	TRBJ2-7	-	CASSHPGTGGPPYEQYF	TGCGCCAGCAGCCATCCAGGGACGGGAGGCCCCCCCTACGAGCAGTACTTC
-	TRBV27	TRBJ1-5	-	CASSLWEGNQPQHF	TGTGCCAGCAGTTTGTGGGAGGGCAATCAGCCCCAGCATTTT
-	TRBV30	TRBJ2-5	-	CALKRGGETQYF	TGTGCCCTTAAACGGGGTGGAGAGACCCAGTACTTC
-	TRBV21-1	TRBJ2-7	-	CASSNGGTEHIHYEQYF	TGTGCCAGCAGCAACGGTGGGACAGAGCATATCCACTACGAGCAGTACTTC
TRBD1	TRBV6-5	TRBJ1-2	-	CASKKGTGYGYTF	TGTGCCAGCAAGAAAGGGACAGGGTATGGCTACACCTTC
-	TRBV25-1	TRBJ2-5	once	CASSELGQKETQYF	TGTGCCAGCAGTGAATTAGGACAGAAAGAGACCCAGTACTTC
-	TRBV11-1	TRBJ2-3	-	CASSSLLAPDTQYF	TGTGCCAGCAGCTCACTACTCGCCCCAGATACGCAGTATTTT
TRBD2	TRBV19	TRBJ2-2	few	CASRMWGGKITGELFF	TGTGCCAGTAGAATGTGGGGGGGAAAGATCACCGGGGAGCTGTTTTTT
TRBD1	TRBV18	TRBJ1-2	-	CASSSGTDNGYTF	TGTGCCAGCTCTTCCGGGACAGACAATGGCTACACCTTC